This paragraph covers one T cell receptor (beta chain) sequence. What it binds is not known. Sequence at one end of the junction differs from germline and may be a read error. Vbeta (60) and Jbeta (13) primers were used in the PCR. Produced via immunoSEQ multiplex PCR; TCRdb's table is partial and in-frame only. Of more than 200,000 clones in the sample, roughly 79% are singletons; the top ten hold 1.5% to 2%. This CDR3 region has 13 residues. Germline-derived CDR1 and CDR2 are SGHRS and YFSETQ. The data were obtained in a study of cytomegalovirus exposure and HLA in healthy donors. For the study at large: Samples from HLA-typed donors yielded 65 million to 90 million unique TCRs in an early data release.

The study's findings and limits: Differences between HLA loci emerged in a later analysis of TCR association rates, with DRB1 most and HLA-C fewest. Later analysis indicated greater clonal expansion among HLA-associated TCR beta chains than among equally common other chains. About 87% or about 30% of the time was how often most TCR beta V segments were productive, according to an earlier analysis.

Specimen: PBMCs. The V call is TRBV5-1, the J call TRBJ2-2; no definite D call. This TCR came from a male donor in good health and CMV-seronegative. CDR3 DNA sequence: TGCACCAGCACTTCTACGAACACCGGGGAGCTGTTTTTT. It specifies CTSTSTNTGELFF. Full variable domain (outside the CDR3, taken from reference TRBV5-1 and TRBJ2-2): KAGVTQTPRYLIKTRGQQVTLSCSPISGHRSVSWYQQTPGQGLQFLFEYFSETQRNKGNFPGRFSGRQFSNSRSEMNVSTLELGDSALYLCTSTSTNTGELFFGEGSRLTVL.